The T cell receptor beta chain under discussion was sequenced for a study of memory CD4+ T cells and cytomegalovirus serostatus. This CDR3 contains 15 residues. Germline assignment: CDR1 SGDLS and CDR2 YYNGEE. Trimming shortened V by 5 bases and J by 2 bases, and 11 bases separated the two germline ends. Assay: immunoSEQ multiplex PCR; the TCRdb copy retains only in-frame clones and omits some. The sample records some 50,000 clones, roughly four fifths being singletons. The sort gate was single viable CD3+CD4+CD8-CD45RO+ cells for memory CD4+ T cells. Sequenced: memory CD4+ T cells from blood. The receptor was derived from an adult in good health and CMV-seronegative. The V call is TRBV9, the J call TRBJ2-6, with a possible D match to TRBD2 (6 bases). The CDR3 bases are TGTGCCAGCAGTGAGACTAGTACTGGGGCCAACGTCCTGACTTTC. As protein: CASSETSTGANVLTF.